Listed below are T cell receptor beta chains from one sample, sequenced in a study of PD-L1 blockade in urothelial cancer. The assay was immunoSEQ multiplex PCR, and TCRdb's table has in-frame clones only and misses some. The repertoire holds 29,000 or so clones, with 79% as singletons. This sample comprised PBMCs, obtained around atezolizumab (anti-PD-L1) treatment. These receptors came from a man aged 65 to 85 with urothelial cancer. Each CDR3 is given with its conserved first and last residue. Each record gives: clone size, V gene, J gene, D gene, CDR3 protein, CDR3 DNA. The D gene is left open where the match is weak. Clone sizes are given selectively: once, few, many, or a class where the clone is expanded.

>.|TRBV6-7|TRBJ2-1|.
CASREDGQFF
TGTGCCAGCCGAGAGGATGGGCAGTTCTTC
>.|TRBV5-6|TRBJ1-5|TRBD1
CASSFGGQGFRQPQHF
TGTGCCAGCAGCTTTGGTGGACAGGGGTTTAGGCAGCCCCAGCATTTT
>.|TRBV11-2|TRBJ2-3|.
CASSLDRDTQYF
TGTGCCAGCAGCTTAGATCGGGATACGCAGTATTTT
>.|TRBV5-6|TRBJ2-5|TRBD1
CASSFDRAETQYF
TGTGCCAGCAGTTTTGACAGGGCGGAGACCCAGTACTTC
>.|TRBV7-8|TRBJ2-3|TRBD1
CASSYRQGTDTQYF
TGTGCCAGCAGTTATAGACAGGGAACAGATACGCAGTATTTT
>.|TRBV18|TRBJ1-2|.
CASSPPTSYYGYTF
TGTGCCAGCTCACCACCGACTTCCTACTATGGCTACACCTTC
>.|TRBV7-8|TRBJ1-1|.
CASSLWGENTEAFF
TGTGCCAGCAGCCTGTGGGGGGAGAACACTGAAGCTTTCTTT
>.|TRBV7-2|TRBJ2-7|.
CASALASDYEQYF
TGTGCCAGCGCCCTGGCTAGCGACTACGAGCAGTACTTC
>.|TRBV7-9|TRBJ2-7|.
CASSLTTTLDEQYF
TGTGCCAGCAGCCTGACTACAACTTTAGACGAGCAGTACTTC
>.|TRBV9|TRBJ1-5|TRBD1
CASSATGGNQPQHF
TGTGCCAGCAGCGCGACAGGGGGCAATCAGCCCCAGCATTTT
>.|TRBV5-5|TRBJ2-7|.
CASSLMQASSYEQYF
TGTGCCAGCAGCTTGATGCAGGCCAGCTCCTACGAGCAGTACTTC
>.|TRBV25-1|TRBJ2-7|.
CASSTGSEVEYF
TGTGCCAGCAGTACAGGGAGTGAAGTGGAGTACTTC
>.|TRBV28|TRBJ2-1|.
CASSLLVNEQFF
TGTGCCAGCAGTTTATTAGTGAATGAGCAGTTCTTC
>.|TRBV2|TRBJ2-5|TRBD1
CASSTGTGNDFQETQYF
TGTGCCAGCAGTACCGGGACAGGGAACGACTTCCAAGAGACCCAGTACTTC
>.|TRBV6-5|TRBJ1-5|TRBD1
CASSLTGNQPQHF
TGTGCCAGCAGCTTGACAGGGAATCAGCCCCAGCATTTT
>.|TRBV29-1|TRBJ2-5|TRBD2
CSVQSGGAGETQYF
TGCAGCGTCCAAAGCGGGGGGGCCGGCGAGACCCAGTACTTC
>.|TRBV11-3|TRBJ2-1|TRBD2
CASSLAGTRRNEQFF
TGTGCCAGCAGCTTAGCCGGGACTAGACGAAATGAGCAGTTCTTC
>.|TRBV2|TRBJ2-2|.
CASSEGAPGELFF
TGTGCCAGCAGTGAGGGAGCGCCCGGGGAGCTGTTTTTT
>.|TRBV5-1|TRBJ2-3|TRBD1
CASSSKTGADTQYF
TGCGCCAGCAGCTCGAAAACAGGGGCGGATACGCAGTATTTT
>once|TRBV29-1|TRBJ1-2|TRBD1
CSVEQPGQWREGYTF
TGCAGCGTTGAGCAGCCGGGACAGTGGAGGGAGGGCTACACCTTC